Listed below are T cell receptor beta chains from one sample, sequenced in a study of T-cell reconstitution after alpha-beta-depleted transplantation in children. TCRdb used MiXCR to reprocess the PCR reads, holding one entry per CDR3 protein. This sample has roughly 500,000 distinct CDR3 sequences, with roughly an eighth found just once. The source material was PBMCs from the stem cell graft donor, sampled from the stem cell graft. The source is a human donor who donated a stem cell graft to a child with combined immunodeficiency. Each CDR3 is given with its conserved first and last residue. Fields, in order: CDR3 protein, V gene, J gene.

CASSSRTSGPLGEQYF,TRBV7-9,TRBJ2-7
CASSLPDRETQYF,TRBV18,TRBJ2-5
CASSPGLAAYNEQFF,TRBV9,TRBJ2-1
CASTLDNEQFF,TRBV2,TRBJ2-1
CASSSSGDLTYNEQFF,TRBV7-8,TRBJ2-1
CASSPPQGGETQYF,TRBV12-3/TRBV12-4,TRBJ2-5
CASSFGNSLTDTQYF,TRBV5-6,TRBJ2-3
CSARDLQSNYGYTF,TRBV20-1,TRBJ1-2
CASSFRRGDEQFF,TRBV12-3/TRBV12-4,TRBJ2-1
CASGRGLAAYNEQFF,TRBV12-3/TRBV12-4,TRBJ2-1
CASSPTSTGRQYF,TRBV11-2,TRBJ2-3
CASSSGYPHYNEQFF,TRBV7-2,TRBJ2-1
CASSPQRGSTEAFF,TRBV11-2,TRBJ1-1
CASSPDRRTGYTF,TRBV2,TRBJ1-2
CSVGEGHTEAFF,TRBV29-1,TRBJ1-1
CASSLVRTGTGPTDTQYF,TRBV11-1,TRBJ2-3
CASSSTDTYGYTF,TRBV12-3/TRBV12-4,TRBJ1-2
CASSFSEPQPQHF,TRBV12-3/TRBV12-4,TRBJ1-5
CASRPTNNDYGYTF,TRBV12-3/TRBV12-4,TRBJ1-2
CASSLSAFTDTQYF,TRBV7-3,TRBJ2-3
CASSLDGYTDTQYF,TRBV4-3,TRBJ2-3
CASSSRDPGGDTQYF,TRBV7-8,TRBJ2-3
CASMASTDTQYF,TRBV12-3/TRBV12-4,TRBJ2-3
CASSSGQYEKLFF,TRBV12-3/TRBV12-4,TRBJ1-4
CATEGTGQETQYF,TRBV24-1,TRBJ2-5
CASSVTGTGVPYEQYF,TRBV7-9,TRBJ2-7
CSARGPLARSYNEQFF,TRBV20-1,TRBJ2-1
CASSQWAKNIQYF,TRBV3-1,TRBJ2-4
CASSQGALYEQYF,TRBV4-2,TRBJ2-7
CSAAGDLFFETQYF,TRBV20-1,TRBJ2-5
CSARGLHSYNEQFF,TRBV20-1,TRBJ2-1
CASSSGEGVGYYEQYF,TRBV12-3/TRBV12-4,TRBJ2-7
CASSRGLGYTF,TRBV6-5,TRBJ1-2
CASSPRPPGTGPNEQFF,TRBV18,TRBJ2-1
CASSESGFYGYTF,TRBV2,TRBJ1-2
CASSYGATYYTEAFF,TRBV6-2/TRBV6-3,TRBJ1-1
CASSPGQGGYNEQFF,TRBV6-5,TRBJ2-1
CASSPGGGQREQFF,TRBV7-3,TRBJ2-1
CASSLIQGSEKLFF,TRBV11-2,TRBJ1-4
CASSKGGAFQRGGYEQYF,TRBV21-1,TRBJ2-7
CASSPPGQALWGTQYF,TRBV27,TRBJ2-5
CASSVQPGQTYEQYF,TRBV7-2,TRBJ2-7
CASSQDDSGGSYNEQFF,TRBV14,TRBJ2-1
CASSVEAGGPLYEQYF,TRBV25-1,TRBJ2-7